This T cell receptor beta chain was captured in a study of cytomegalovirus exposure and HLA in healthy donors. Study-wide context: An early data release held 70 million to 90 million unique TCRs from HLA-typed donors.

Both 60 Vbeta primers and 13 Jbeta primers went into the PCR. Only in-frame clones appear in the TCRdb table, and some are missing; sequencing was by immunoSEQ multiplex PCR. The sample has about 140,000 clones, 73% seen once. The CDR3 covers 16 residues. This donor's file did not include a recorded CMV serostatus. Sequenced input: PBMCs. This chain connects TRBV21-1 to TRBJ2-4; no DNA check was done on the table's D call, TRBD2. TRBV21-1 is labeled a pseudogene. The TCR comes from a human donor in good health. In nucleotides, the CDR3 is TGTTTCCAGCGGGAGTTAGGCCTACTAGCCAAAAACATTCAGTACTTC. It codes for CFQRELGLLAKNIQYF.